The clone carrying this TCR beta chain is a singleton in its sample. Its antigen is still unknown. Possible read error: a much larger clone is one base away. This sample's RNA came from whole unsorted tissue. This non-tumor lung sample came from over 3 cm beyond the tumor edge. The data were taken from a study of tumor and adjacent non-tumor tissue in lung cancer. Study as a whole: Histology: eleven to twelve adenocarcinoma, a couple of squamous cell carcinoma, 1 small cell lung cancer. Aged roughly 31 to 76 years, patients included roughly eleven men and a handful of women with stage I to III disease. Findings and limits, study-wide: Tumor tissue had significantly higher TCR diversity than normal lung. In normal lung, the top 100 clones were significantly more dominant than in tumor.

The germline V gene has CDR1 SGHVS and CDR2 FQNEAQ. The V and J ends lost 3 bases and 7 bases, in that order; junction bases with no gene match: 5. The CDR3 is made up of 15 amino acids. TCRbeta libraries were built with three rounds of nested PCR, modified from ARM-PCR. MiXCR was run by TCRdb on the multiplex PCR reads, yielding one entry per CDR3 protein. Of about 98,000 distinct CDR3 sequences listed, more than 80% are singletons. Sequencing input: distant non-tumor lung tissue. V gene TRBV7-8 combines with J gene TRBJ2-3; 12 bases align to TRBD2. This receptor was obtained from a man aged 60 to 75 with small cell lung cancer. CDR3 DNA sequence: TGTGCCAGCAGCTTGCTAGCGGGAGGGCGATATACGCAGTATTTT. Its translation is CASSLLAGGRYTQYF.